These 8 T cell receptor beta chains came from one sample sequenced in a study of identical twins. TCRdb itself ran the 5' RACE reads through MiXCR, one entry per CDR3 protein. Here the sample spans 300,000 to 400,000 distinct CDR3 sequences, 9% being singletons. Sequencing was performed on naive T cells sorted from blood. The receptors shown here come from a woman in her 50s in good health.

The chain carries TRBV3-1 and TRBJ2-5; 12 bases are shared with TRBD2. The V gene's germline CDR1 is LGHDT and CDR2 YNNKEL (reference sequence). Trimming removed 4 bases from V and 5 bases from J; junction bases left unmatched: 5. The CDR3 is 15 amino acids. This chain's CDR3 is CASSRRTSGTETQYF. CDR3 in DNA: TGTGCCAGCAGCCGAAGGACTAGCGGGACCGAGACCCAGTACTTC.

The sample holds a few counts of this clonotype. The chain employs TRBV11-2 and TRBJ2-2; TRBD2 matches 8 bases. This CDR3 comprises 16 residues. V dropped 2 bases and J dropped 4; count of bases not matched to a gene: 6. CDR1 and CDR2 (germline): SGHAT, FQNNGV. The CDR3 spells CASSLSTGGPTGELFF. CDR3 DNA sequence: TGTGCCAGCAGCTTATCCACGGGAGGGCCCACCGGGGAGCTGTTTTTT.

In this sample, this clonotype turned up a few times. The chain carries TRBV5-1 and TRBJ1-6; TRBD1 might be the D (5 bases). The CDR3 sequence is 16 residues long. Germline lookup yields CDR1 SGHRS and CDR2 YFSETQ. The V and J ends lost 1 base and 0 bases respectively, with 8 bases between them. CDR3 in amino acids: CASSLSGGSYNSPLHF. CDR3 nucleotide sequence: TGCGCCAGCAGCTTGTCGGGGGGCTCCTATAATTCACCCCTCCACTTT.

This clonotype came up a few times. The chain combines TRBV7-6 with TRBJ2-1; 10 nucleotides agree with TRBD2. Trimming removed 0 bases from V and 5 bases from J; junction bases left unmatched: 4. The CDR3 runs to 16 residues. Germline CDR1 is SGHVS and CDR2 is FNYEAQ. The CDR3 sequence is CASSLAQRGGHNEQFF. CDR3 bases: TGTGCCAGCAGCTTAGCCCAGCGGGGGGGCCACAATGAGCAGTTCTTC.

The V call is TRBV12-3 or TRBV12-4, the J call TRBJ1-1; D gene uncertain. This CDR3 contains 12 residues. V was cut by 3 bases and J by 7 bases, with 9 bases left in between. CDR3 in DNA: TGTGCCAGCAGTTTCCCAGGTGATGAAGCTTTCTTT. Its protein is CASSFPGDEAFF.

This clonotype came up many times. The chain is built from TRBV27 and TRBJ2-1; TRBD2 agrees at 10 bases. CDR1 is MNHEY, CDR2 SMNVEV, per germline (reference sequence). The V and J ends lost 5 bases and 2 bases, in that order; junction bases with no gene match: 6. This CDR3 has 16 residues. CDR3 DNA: TGTGCCAGCAGTCCCCAACTAGCGGGGCCCTACAATGAGCAGTTCTTC. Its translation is CASSPQLAGPYNEQFF.

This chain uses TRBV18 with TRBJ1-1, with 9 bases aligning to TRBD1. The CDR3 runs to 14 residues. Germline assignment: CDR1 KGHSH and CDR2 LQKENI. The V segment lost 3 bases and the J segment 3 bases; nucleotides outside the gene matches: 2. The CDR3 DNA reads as TGTGCCAGCTCACCCCGGACAGGGGACACTGAAGCTTTCTTT. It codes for CASSPRTGDTEAFF.

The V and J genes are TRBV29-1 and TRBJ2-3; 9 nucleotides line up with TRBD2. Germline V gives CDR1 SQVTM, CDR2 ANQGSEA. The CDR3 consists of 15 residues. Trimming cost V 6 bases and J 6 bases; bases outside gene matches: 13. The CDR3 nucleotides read TGCAGCGTGACCAGACTAGCGAGCGGGGGGGATACGCAGTATTTT. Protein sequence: CSVTRLASGGDTQYF.